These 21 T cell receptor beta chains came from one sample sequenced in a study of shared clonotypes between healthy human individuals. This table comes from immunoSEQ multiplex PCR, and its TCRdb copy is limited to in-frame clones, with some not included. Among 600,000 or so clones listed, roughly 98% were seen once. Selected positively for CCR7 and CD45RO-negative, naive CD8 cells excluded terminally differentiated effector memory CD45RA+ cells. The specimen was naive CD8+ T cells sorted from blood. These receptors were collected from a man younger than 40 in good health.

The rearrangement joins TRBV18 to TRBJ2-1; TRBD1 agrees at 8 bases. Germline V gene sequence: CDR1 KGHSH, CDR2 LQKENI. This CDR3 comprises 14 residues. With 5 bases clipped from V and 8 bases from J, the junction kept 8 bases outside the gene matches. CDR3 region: CASSNPTGVHEQFF. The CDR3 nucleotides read TGTGCCAGCTCAAACCCGACAGGGGTGCATGAGCAGTTCTTC.

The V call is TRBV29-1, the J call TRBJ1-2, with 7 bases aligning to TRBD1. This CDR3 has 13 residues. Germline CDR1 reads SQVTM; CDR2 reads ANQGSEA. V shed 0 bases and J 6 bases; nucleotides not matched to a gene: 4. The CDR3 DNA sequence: TGCAGCGTTGAAGATAGACAGGGAAATGGCTACACCTTC. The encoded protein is CSVEDRQGNGYTF.

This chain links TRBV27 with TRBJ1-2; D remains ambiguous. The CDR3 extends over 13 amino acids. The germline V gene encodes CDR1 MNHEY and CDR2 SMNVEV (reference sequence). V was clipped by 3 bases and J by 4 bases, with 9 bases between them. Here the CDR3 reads CASSFGVSYGYTF. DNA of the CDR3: TGTGCCAGCAGTTTCGGGGTTAGCTATGGCTACACCTTC.

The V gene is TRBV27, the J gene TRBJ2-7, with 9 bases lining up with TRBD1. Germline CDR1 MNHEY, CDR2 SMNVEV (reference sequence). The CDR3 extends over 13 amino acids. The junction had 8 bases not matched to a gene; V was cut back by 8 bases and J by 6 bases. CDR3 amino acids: CASGPGTGLEQYF. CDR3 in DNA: TGTGCCAGCGGGCCCGGGACAGGGCTCGAGCAGTACTTC.

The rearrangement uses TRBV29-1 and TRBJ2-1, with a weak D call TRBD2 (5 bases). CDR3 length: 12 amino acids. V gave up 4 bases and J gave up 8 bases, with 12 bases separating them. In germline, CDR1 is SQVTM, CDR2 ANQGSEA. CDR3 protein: CSVALTRDEQFF. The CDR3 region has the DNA TGCAGCGTTGCTCTTACTAGGGATGAGCAGTTCTTC.

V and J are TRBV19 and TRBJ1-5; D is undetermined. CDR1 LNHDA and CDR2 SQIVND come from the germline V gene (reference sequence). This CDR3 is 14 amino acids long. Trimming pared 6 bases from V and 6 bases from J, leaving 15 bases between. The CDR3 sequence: CASSNPGFSQPQHF. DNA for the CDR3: TGTGCCAGTAGCAATCCAGGTTTCAGTCAGCCCCAGCATTTT.

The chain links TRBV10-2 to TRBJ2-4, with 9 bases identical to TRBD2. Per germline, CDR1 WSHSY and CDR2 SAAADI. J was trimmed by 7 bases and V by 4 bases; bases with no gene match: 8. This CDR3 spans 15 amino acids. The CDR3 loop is CASSGTSVSVNIQYF. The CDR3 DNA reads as TGCGCCAGCAGTGGGACTAGCGTTAGTGTGAACATTCAGTACTTC.

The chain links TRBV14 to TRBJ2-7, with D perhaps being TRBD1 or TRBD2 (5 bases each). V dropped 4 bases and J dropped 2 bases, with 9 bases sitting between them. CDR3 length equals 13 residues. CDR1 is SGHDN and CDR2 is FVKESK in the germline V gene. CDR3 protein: CASSLSGPYEQYF. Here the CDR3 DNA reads TGTGCCAGCAGCCTCTCGGGGCCCTACGAGCAGTACTTC.

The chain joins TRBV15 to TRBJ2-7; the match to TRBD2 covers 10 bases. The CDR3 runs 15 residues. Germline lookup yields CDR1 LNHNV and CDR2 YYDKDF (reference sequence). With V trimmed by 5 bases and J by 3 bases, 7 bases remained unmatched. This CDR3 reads CATSGGLAADYEQYF. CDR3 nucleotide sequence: TGTGCCACCAGCGGTGGACTAGCGGCTGACTACGAGCAGTACTTC.

The CDR3 is CASSPGILNTEAFF. In nucleotides, the CDR3 is TGCGCCAGCAGCCCCGGGATCCTGAACACTGAAGCTTTCTTT. The chain joins TRBV5-1 to TRBJ1-1; D not certain. CDR3 size: 14 residues. Germline-derived CDR1 and CDR2 are SGHRS and YFSETQ. V was shortened by 4 bases and J by 0 bases, with 10 bases between the two germline ends.

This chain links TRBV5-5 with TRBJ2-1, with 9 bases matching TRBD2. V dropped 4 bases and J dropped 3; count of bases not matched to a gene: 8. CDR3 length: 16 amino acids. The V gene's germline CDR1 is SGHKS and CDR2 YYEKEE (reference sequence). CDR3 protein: CASSHLSGSFYNEQFF. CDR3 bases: TGTGCCAGCAGCCACCTTAGCGGGAGTTTCTACAATGAGCAGTTCTTC.

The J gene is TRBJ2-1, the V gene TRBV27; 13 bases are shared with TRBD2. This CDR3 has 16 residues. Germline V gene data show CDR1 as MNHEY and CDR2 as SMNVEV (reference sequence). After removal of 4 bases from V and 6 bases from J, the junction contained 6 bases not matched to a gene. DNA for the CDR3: TGTGCCAGCAGTTCGAGACTAGCGGGAGGTCCCAATGAGCAGTTCTTC. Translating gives CASSSRLAGGPNEQFF.

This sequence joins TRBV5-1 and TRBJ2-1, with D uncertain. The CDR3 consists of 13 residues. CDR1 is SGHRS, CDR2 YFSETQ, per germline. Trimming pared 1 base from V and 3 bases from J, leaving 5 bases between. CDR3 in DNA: TGCGCCAGCAGCTTGACCAACTACAATGAGCAGTTCTTC. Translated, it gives CASSLTNYNEQFF. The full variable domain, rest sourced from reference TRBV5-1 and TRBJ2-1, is KAGVTQTPRYLIKTRGQQVTLSCSPISGHRSVSWYQQTPGQGLQFLFEYFSETQRNKGNFPGRFSGRQFSNSRSEMNVSTLELGDSALYLCASSLTNYNEQFFGPGTRLTVL.

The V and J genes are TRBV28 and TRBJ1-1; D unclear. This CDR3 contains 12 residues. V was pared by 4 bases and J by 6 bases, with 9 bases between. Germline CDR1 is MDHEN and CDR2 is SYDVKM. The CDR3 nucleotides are TGTGCCAGCAGTTCAAGACGGGCTGAAGCTTTCTTT. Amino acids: CASSSRRAEAFF.

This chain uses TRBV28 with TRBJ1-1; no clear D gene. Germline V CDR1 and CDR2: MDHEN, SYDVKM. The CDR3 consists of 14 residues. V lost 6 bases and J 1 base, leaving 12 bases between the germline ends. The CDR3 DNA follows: TGTGCCAGCAGCACCATAGTTTCGAACACTGAAGCTTTCTTT. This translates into CASSTIVSNTEAFF.

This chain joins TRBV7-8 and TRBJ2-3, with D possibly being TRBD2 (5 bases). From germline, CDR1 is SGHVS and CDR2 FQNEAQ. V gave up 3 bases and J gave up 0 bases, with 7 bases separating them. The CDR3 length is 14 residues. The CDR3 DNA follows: TGTGCCAGCAGCTTTTGGAGGAGCACAGATACGCAGTATTTT. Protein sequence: CASSFWRSTDTQYF.

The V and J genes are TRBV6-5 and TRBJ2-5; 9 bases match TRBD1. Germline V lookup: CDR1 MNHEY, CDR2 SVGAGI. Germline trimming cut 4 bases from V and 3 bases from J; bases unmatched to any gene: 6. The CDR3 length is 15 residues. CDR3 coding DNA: TGTGCCAGCAGTTCACGGGACAGGGTGAAAGAGACCCAGTACTTC. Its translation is CASSSRDRVKETQYF.

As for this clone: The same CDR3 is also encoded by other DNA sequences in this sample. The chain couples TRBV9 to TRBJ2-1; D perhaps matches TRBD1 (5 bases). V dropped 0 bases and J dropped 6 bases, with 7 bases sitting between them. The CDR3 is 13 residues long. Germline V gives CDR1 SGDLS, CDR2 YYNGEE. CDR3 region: CASSVGQGNEQFF. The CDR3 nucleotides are TGTGCCAGCAGCGTAGGGCAGGGCAATGAGCAGTTCTTC.

The CDR3 here is CASRGKRSYEQYF. In DNA form, the CDR3 reads TGTGCCAGCAGGGGAAAGCGGAGCTACGAGCAGTACTTC. The chain combines TRBV6-4 with TRBJ2-7; a possible D gene is TRBD2 (5 bases). Germline V gives CDR1 MRHNA, CDR2 SNTAGT. V was cut by 6 bases and J by 3 bases, with 12 bases left in between. The CDR3 is 13 amino acids.

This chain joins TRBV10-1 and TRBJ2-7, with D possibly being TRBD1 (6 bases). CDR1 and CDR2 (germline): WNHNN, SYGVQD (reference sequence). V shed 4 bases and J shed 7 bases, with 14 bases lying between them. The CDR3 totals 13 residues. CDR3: CASSGFRGPEQYF. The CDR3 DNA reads TGCGCCAGCAGTGGTTTCAGGGGTCCAGAGCAGTACTTC.

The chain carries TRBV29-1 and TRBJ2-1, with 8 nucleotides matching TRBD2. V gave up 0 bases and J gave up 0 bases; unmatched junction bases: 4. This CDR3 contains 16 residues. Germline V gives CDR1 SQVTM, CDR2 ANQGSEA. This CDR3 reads CSVEDSSGSSYNEQFF. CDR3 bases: TGCAGCGTTGAAGACTCGAGCGGGAGCTCCTACAATGAGCAGTTCTTC.